What follows is one TCR beta chain and its context. In the source study's methods: Amplification of reference gene primers provided the estimated nucleated cell counts. Here immunoSEQ multiplex PCR was the method, and the copy in TCRdb shows in-frame clones only, minus some. The V and J calls and clone size come from that table; D and trimming were worked out from the DNA. The data show 45,000 to 50,000 clones, over 70% seen once. CDR1 LNHDA and CDR2 SQIVND come from the germline V gene (reference sequence). The ends were cut back, 4 bases at V and 3 bases at J, with 13 bases in the middle. This CDR3 is 14 amino acids long. These data come from a study of blood T cell repertoires in COVID-19. For the study at large: In each case, the material was cDNA or gDNA derived from T cells, B-cell-depleted T cells, or PBMCs.

Sequenced input: peripheral blood. The chain employs TRBV19 and TRBJ2-7, with a tentative D call TRBD2 (5 bases). The receptor's source is a man in his 70s with acute or convalescent COVID-19. The CDR3 sequence is CASSRERADYEQYF. The CDR3, as DNA: TGTGCCAGTAGTAGGGAGCGAGCGGACTACGAGCAGTACTTC.